Listed below are T cell receptor beta chains from one sample, sequenced in a study of T cells after yellow fever vaccination. TCRdb re-called the 5' RACE reads through MiXCR, storing one row per CDR3 protein. The sample lists around 610,000 distinct CDR3 sequences; approximately 13% were seen once. The sample in question was PBMCs, obtained on the day of the yellow fever booster vaccination. The origin of the receptors is a man under 40 who received the YFV17D yellow fever vaccine. CDR3s include the opening cysteine and the closing phenylalanine or tryptophan. Fields, in order: J gene, D gene, V gene, clone size, CDR3 DNA, CDR3 protein. The D gene is left open where the match is weak. For some rows the clone size is stated as once, few or many, or as a class when expanded; others skip it.

j_gene: TRBJ2-3; d_gene: TRBD2; v_gene: TRBV27; abundance: NA; CDR3nt: TGTGCCAGCAGGAGACTAGCGGGAGATGTCACAGATACGCAGTATTTT; CDR3aa: CASRRLAGDVTDTQYF
j_gene: TRBJ2-5; d_gene: NA; v_gene: TRBV10-3; abundance: NA; CDR3nt: TGTGCCATCAGTTTCGGGCCGGGAGAGACCCAGTACTTC; CDR3aa: CAISFGPGETQYF
j_gene: TRBJ2-7; d_gene: TRBD2; v_gene: TRBV28; abundance: NA; CDR3nt: TGTGCCAGCAGCCACCGACTAGCGGAGAACTACGAGCAGTACTTC; CDR3aa: CASSHRLAENYEQYF
j_gene: TRBJ2-3; d_gene: TRBD1; v_gene: TRBV11-1; abundance: few; CDR3nt: TGTGCCAGCAGAAGACCAACAGGGGTCACCACTAGCACAGATACGCAGTATTTT; CDR3aa: CASRRPTGVTTSTDTQYF
j_gene: TRBJ2-1; d_gene: NA; v_gene: TRBV6-5; abundance: NA; CDR3nt: TGTGCCAGCAGTTACGTCTTGCAGGGGGGCAATGAGCAGTTCTTC; CDR3aa: CASSYVLQGGNEQFF
j_gene: TRBJ2-7; d_gene: NA; v_gene: TRBV30; abundance: NA; CDR3nt: TGTGCCTGGAGTGTACGGGGCTCGGTCGAGCAGTACTTC; CDR3aa: CAWSVRGSVEQYF
j_gene: TRBJ2-2; d_gene: NA; v_gene: TRBV29-1; abundance: few; CDR3nt: TGCAGCGCACGCCCGGACACCGGGGAGCTGTTTTTT; CDR3aa: CSARPDTGELFF
j_gene: TRBJ1-5; d_gene: TRBD1; v_gene: TRBV7-8; abundance: NA; CDR3nt: TGTGCCAGCAGCTTAGGGGACAGATTTTTTCAGCCCCAGCATTTT; CDR3aa: CASSLGDRFFQPQHF
j_gene: TRBJ2-7; d_gene: TRBD1; v_gene: TRBV6-1; abundance: many; CDR3nt: TGTGCCAGCAGTGCCCCCCCAGGGGGCTTCTACGAGCAGTACTTC; CDR3aa: CASSAPPGGFYEQYF
j_gene: TRBJ2-5; d_gene: NA; v_gene: TRBV7-8; abundance: few; CDR3nt: TGTGCCAGCAGCATTACTAGCTTCCCCCAAGAGACCCAGTACTTC; CDR3aa: CASSITSFPQETQYF